Shown below are 19 T cell receptor beta chains from a single sample sequenced in a study of post-analysis software for immune sequencing data. Findings and limits, study-wide: Four to six TRBV segments were more frequent in patients than controls; TRBV5-6, TRBV5-1 and TRBV20-1 belonged to this group.

These TCRs' antigens remain unknown. TCR beta libraries were prepared from cDNA with unique molecular identifiers. Each CDR3 protein is one row after TCRdb ran MiXCR on the PCR reads. Counted here are hundreds of thousands of distinct CDR3 sequences, about 40% occurring once; the ten biggest clones make up roughly 1.8%. Sequencing was done on a sample of blood. These receptors were collected from a girl between 10 and 17 years old with multiple sclerosis.

The chain joins TRBV5-1 to TRBJ2-1, with 10 positions matching TRBD1. Germline values: CDR1 SGHRS, CDR2 YFSETQ. The CDR3 runs 14 residues. With V trimmed by 7 bases and J by 7 bases, 8 bases remained unmatched. DNA for the CDR3: TGCGCCAGCCAAGGGACAGGGGAACGTAATGAGCAGTTCTTC. This gives the protein CASQGTGERNEQFF. Filled out from reference TRBV5-1 and TRBJ2-1, the complete variable domain reads KAGVTQTPRYLIKTRGQQVTLSCSPISGHRSVSWYQQTPGQGLQFLFEYFSETQRNKGNFPGRFSGRQFSNSRSEMNVSTLELGDSALYLCASQGTGERNEQFFGPGTRLTVL.

Details on this clonotype: The junction shows a germline mismatch at one end, possibly a read error. Here the CDR3 reads CTSSPQRIAKNIQYF. The CDR3 bases are TGTACCAGCAGTCCACAGAGAATAGCCAAAAACATTCAGTACTTC. The J gene is TRBJ2-4, the V gene TRBV12-3 or TRBV12-4, with D uncertain. This CDR3 spans 15 amino acids.

The V and J genes are TRBV4-2 and TRBJ2-6; D possibly corresponds to TRBD1 (5 bases). The CDR3 contains 17 residues. Germline V gene data show CDR1 as LGHNA and CDR2 as YNFKEQ. The V end lost 2 bases, the J end lost 1 base, and 12 bases lay between the germline ends. In nucleotides, the CDR3 is TGTGCCAGCAGCCAACAGGGCGGCTGGTCTGGGGCCAACGTCCTGACTTTC. It specifies CASSQQGGWSGANVLTF.

The rearrangement uses TRBV6-5 and TRBJ1-2; no clear D gene. Germline CDR1 and CDR2: MNHEY and SVGAGI. The CDR3 runs 13 residues. V lost 5 bases and J lost 3, with 10 bases in between. CDR3 loop: CASSRGLHYGYTF. In DNA, the CDR3 is TGTGCCAGCAGTCGCGGACTACACTATGGCTACACCTTC.

The chain carries TRBV7-9 and TRBJ2-4; D uncertain. V lost 1 base to trimming and J lost 5 bases, with 12 bases between them. CDR1 and CDR2 from the germline V gene are SEHNR and FQNEAQ (reference sequence). The CDR3 has 15 residues. CDR3 sequence: CASSLGLRAQNIQYF. The CDR3 nucleotides read TGTGCCAGCAGCTTAGGGCTAAGGGCCCAAAACATTCAGTACTTC.

A single count supports this clonotype. The chain links TRBV5-1 to TRBJ1-1, with TRBD1 matching over 10 bases. Germline loops: CDR1 SGHRS, CDR2 YFSETQ. This CDR3 is 15 amino acids long. J gave up 6 bases and V 4 bases, and 9 bases lay outside the gene matches. Written as DNA, the CDR3 is TGCGCCAGCAGCACGGGGACAGGGGATTCCCCTGAAGCTTTCTTT. It is translated as CASSTGTGDSPEAFF.

V is TRBV10-3 and J is TRBJ2-5, with 9 positions matching TRBD2. Germline V lookup: CDR1 ENHRY, CDR2 SYGVKD. CDR3 size: 17 residues. V shed 2 bases, J shed 1 base, and the junction held 8 bases outside the gene matches. CDR3 sequence: CAISEEIAGAFQETQYF. The CDR3 region has the DNA TGTGCCATCAGTGAGGAAATAGCGGGGGCCTTCCAAGAGACCCAGTACTTC.

Note on this clonotype: Mismatch with germline at one junction end may stem from a read error. This chain links TRBV24-1 with TRBJ2-2; maybe TRBD2 (6 bases). CDR1 and CDR2 from the germline V gene are KGHDR and SFDVKD. The CDR3 loop spans 16 amino acids. The CDR3 reads CATSDPGATNTGERFF. In DNA form, the CDR3 reads TGTGCCACCAGTGATCCGGGAGCGACGAACACCGGGGAGCGGTTTTTT.

This clonotype has more than one count but fewer than ten. The chain is built from TRBV12-5 and TRBJ1-2; 9 positions agree with TRBD1. The CDR3 extends over 16 amino acids. The germline V gene encodes CDR1 LGHNT and CDR2 FRNRAP. V lost 1 base, J lost 4 bases, and 7 bases stayed unmatched. In nucleotides, the CDR3 is TGTGCTAGTGGTTTGGAGGACAGGGGCCCTACCTATGGCTACACCTTC. Translation gives CASGLEDRGPTYGYTF. Based on the CDR3 plus reference TRBV12-5 and TRBJ1-2, the full variable domain is DARVTQTPRHKVTEMGQEVTMRCQPILGHNTVFWYRQTMMQGLELLAYFRNRAPLDDSGMPKDRFSAEMPDATLATLKIQPSEPRDSAVYFCASGLEDRGPTYGYTFGSGTRLTVV.

This clonotype has only a few counts. DNA for the CDR3: TGCAGCGTCTATGGGACTAGCGTGTCCAATGAGCAGTTCTTC. Encoded protein: CSVYGTSVSNEQFF. This chain joins TRBV29-1 and TRBJ2-1; 10 bases fit TRBD2. V was clipped by 6 bases and J by 6 bases; unmatched bases: 8. Germline lookup yields CDR1 SQVTM and CDR2 ANQGSEA. The CDR3 has 14 residues.

This clonotype has only a few counts. The chain recombines TRBV6-5 with TRBJ2-3; D gene ambiguous. The germline gives CDR1 MNHEY, CDR2 SVGAGI. V lost 2 bases to trimming and J lost 4 bases, with 7 bases between them. CDR3 length: 13 residues. This CDR3 is CASSYGSPDTQYF. As DNA, the CDR3 is TGTGCCAGCAGTTACGGCAGCCCAGATACGCAGTATTTT.

This clonotype was found a few times. The gene calls are TRBV20-1 and TRBJ2-1; D not resolved. Germline V gene sequence: CDR1 DFQATT, CDR2 SNEGSKA (reference sequence). There are 14 residues in the CDR3. Between the trimmed V and J ends, which lost 3 bases and 0 bases, there was a span of 9 bases. For the CDR3, the DNA is TGCAGTGCTAGCACCGAGAACTCCTACAATGAGCAGTTCTTC. Translated: CSASTENSYNEQFF.

This clonotype occurred a few times. The V gene is TRBV9, the J gene TRBJ1-2; 7 bases agree with TRBD1. The CDR3 spans 15 residues. J lost 2 bases, V lost 3 bases, and 7 bases had no gene match. Germline V gene sequence: CDR1 SGDLS, CDR2 YYNGEE. The CDR3 loop is CASSEGDSLNYGYTF. The DNA for the CDR3 is TGTGCCAGCAGCGAGGGGGACAGCTTAAACTATGGCTACACCTTC.

This clonotype was detected a few times. This chain links TRBV29-1 with TRBJ2-1, with TRBD2 matching over 13 bases. V shed 6 bases and J 7 bases; nucleotides not matched to a gene: 3. Germline V lookup: CDR1 SQVTM, CDR2 ANQGSEA. The length of the CDR3 is 13 residues. CDR3 in DNA: TGCAGCGTGTCGGGACTAGCGGGAAATGAGCAGTTCTTC. Amino acid sequence: CSVSGLAGNEQFF.

The chain's CDR3 is CTSSLGQRANEQFF. DNA of the CDR3: TGTACCAGCAGCTTGGGGCAGAGGGCCAATGAGCAGTTCTTC. The J gene is TRBJ2-1, the V gene TRBV7-2, with D perhaps given as TRBD1 or TRBD2 (5 bases each). V lost 3 bases, J lost 6 bases, and 12 bases lay in between. Germline V gives CDR1 SGHTA, CDR2 FQGNSA. This CDR3 region has 14 residues.

This clonotype was observed a single time. CDR3 nucleotide sequence: TGTGCCAGCAGCCCCCCGGGAGCGGACAACACAGATACGCAGTATTTT. As protein: CASSPPGADNTDTQYF. This chain connects TRBV12-3 or TRBV12-4 to TRBJ2-3, with D possibly TRBD2 on 6 matching bases. The V and J ends lost 6 bases and 2 bases respectively, with 18 bases between them. The CDR3 totals 16 residues.

The chain links TRBV7-3 to TRBJ2-7; D assignment may be TRBD1 or TRBD2 (5 bases each). Looked up from germline, CDR1 is SGHTA and CDR2 is FQGTGA. The CDR3 length is 14 residues. V lost 4 bases to trimming and J lost 7 bases, with 17 bases between them. Here the CDR3 DNA reads TGTGCCAGCAGCTCGGGACCCCCTAACAATGAGCAGTACTTC. The encoded protein is CASSSGPPNNEQYF.

In its sample, this clonotype was seen a few times. The chain joins TRBV4-1 to TRBJ1-5; 8 nucleotides align to TRBD1. This CDR3 has 16 residues. The germline V gene has CDR1 MGHRA and CDR2 YSYEKL. V was pared by 4 bases and J by 3 bases, with 8 bases of the junction left unmatched. CDR3 loop: CASSPSGQGPNQPQHF. CDR3 in DNA: TGCGCCAGCAGCCCTTCAGGACAGGGCCCCAATCAGCCCCAGCATTTT.

This clonotype was recorded a few times. The chain carries TRBV12-3 or TRBV12-4 and TRBJ2-5; D is uncertain. The ends were cut back, 6 bases at V and 4 bases at J, with 12 bases in the middle. This CDR3 comprises 13 residues. CDR3 coding DNA: TGTGCCAGCAGAAAGACGGGCCCAGAGACCCAGTACTTC. Encoded protein: CASRKTGPETQYF.